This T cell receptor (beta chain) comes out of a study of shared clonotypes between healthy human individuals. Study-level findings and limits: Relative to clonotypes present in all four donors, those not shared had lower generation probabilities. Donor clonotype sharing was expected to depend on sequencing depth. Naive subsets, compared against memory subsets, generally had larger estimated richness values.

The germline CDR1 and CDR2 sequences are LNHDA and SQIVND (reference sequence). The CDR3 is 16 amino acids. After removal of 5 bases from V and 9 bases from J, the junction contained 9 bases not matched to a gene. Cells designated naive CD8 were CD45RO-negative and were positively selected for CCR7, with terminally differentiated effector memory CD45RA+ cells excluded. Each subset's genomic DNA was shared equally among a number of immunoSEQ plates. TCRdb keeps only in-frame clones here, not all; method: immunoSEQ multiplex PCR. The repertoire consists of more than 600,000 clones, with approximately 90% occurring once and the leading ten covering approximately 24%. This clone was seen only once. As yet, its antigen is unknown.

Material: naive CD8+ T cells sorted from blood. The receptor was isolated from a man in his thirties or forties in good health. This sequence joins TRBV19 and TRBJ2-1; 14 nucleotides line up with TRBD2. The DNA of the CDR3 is TGTGCCAGTAGTCCCTGGGGACTAGCGGGGGAAAGTGAGCAGTTCTTC. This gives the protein CASSPWGLAGESEQFF.